This T cell receptor (beta chain) is drawn from a study of cytomegalovirus exposure and HLA in healthy donors. Study outcomes and limitations: The authors excluded some V segments, including TRBV6-2 and TRBV6-3, as indistinguishable.

In germline, CDR1 is MNHEY, CDR2 SMNVEV (reference sequence). V lost 8 bases to trimming and J lost 0 bases; unmatched junction nucleotides: 12. This CDR3 comprises 17 residues. This clone occurred a few times. No antigen is known for it. Researchers ran the PCR with 60 Vbeta and 13 Jbeta primers. Original data processing: As a later analysis found, there were 80 million to 90 million unique TCR beta chains, of which roughly 11 million were shared. Sequenced by immunoSEQ multiplex PCR; TCRdb stores in-frame clones only, minus some. The V and J calls and clone size were taken over from that table, and D and trimming were inferred from the DNA. The sample includes around 150,000 clones, about 80% seen only once; the top ten take roughly 1.9%.

This TCR was sampled from a female donor in good health and CMV-seronegative. The chain has TRBV27 and TRBJ2-7, with TRBD2 matching 11 bases. The sequencing input was PBMCs. DNA of the CDR3: TGTGCCAGCGTACGGACTAGCGGGTCTCTAAGCTCCTACGAGCAGTACTTC. As protein: CASVRTSGSLSSYEQYF.